These 26 T cell receptor beta chains were all obtained from the same sample, sequenced in a study of identical twins. TCRdb analysed the 5' RACE reads with MiXCR anew, one entry per CDR3 protein. The sample records around 530,000 distinct CDR3 sequences, over 12% being singletons. These data also formed part of another study, on yellow fever vaccine responses in identical twins.

Sequencing was done on a sample of CD4+ T cells sorted from blood. These receptor sequences come from a woman younger than 35 in good health.

This sequence joins TRBV12-3 or TRBV12-4 and TRBJ1-5; possible D gene TRBD1, 5 bases. The CDR3 contains 13 residues. The V gene lost 6 bases and the J gene lost 6 bases, with 12 bases spanning the gap. The CDR3 DNA reads TGTGCCAGCAGGGGGGACTCGGGTCAGCCCCAGCATTTT. This gives the protein CASRGDSGQPQHF.

The chain employs TRBV21-1 and TRBJ2-7. TRBV21-1 is an annotated pseudogene. The CDR3 loop spans 15 amino acids. Written as DNA, the CDR3 is TGTGCCAGCAGCAAAGAGGACAGGGGATCCTACGAGCAGTACGTC. It translates to CASSKEDRGSYEQYV.

This clonotype was picked up a small number of times. The chain combines TRBV12-3 or TRBV12-4 with TRBJ1-2; D gene unclear. The V end was cut by 2 bases, the J end by 8 bases, with 9 bases between. CDR3 length: 12 residues. The CDR3 region is CASSLNQLGYTF. CDR3 sequence (DNA): TGTGCCAGCAGTTTAAACCAACTGGGCTACACCTTC.

This clonotype has more than one count but fewer than ten. The chain couples TRBV29-1 to TRBJ1-2, with unresolved D. The CDR3 is 12 amino acids. Trimming pared 3 bases from V and 6 bases from J, leaving 11 bases between. CDR1 SQVTM and CDR2 ANQGSEA come from the germline V gene. The CDR3 loop is CSVDDSLNGYTF. DNA of the CDR3: TGCAGCGTTGACGATAGTCTGAATGGCTACACCTTC.

The chain combines TRBV6-1 with TRBJ2-3; a possible D gene is TRBD2 (5 bases). The V end lost 5 bases, the J end lost 0 bases, and 15 bases lay between the germline ends. Germline V gene lookup returns CDR1 MNHNS and CDR2 SASEGT. The CDR3 contains 16 residues. The CDR3 DNA is TGTGCCAGCAGTAGGTCAGCGGAACGTAGCACAGATACGCAGTATTTT. This gives the protein CASSRSAERSTDTQYF.

This clonotype was counted many times. The chain links TRBV3-1 to TRBJ1-6; the D gene is possibly TRBD1 (5 bases). Per the germline V gene, CDR1 is LGHDT and CDR2 is YNNKEL (reference sequence). With 0 bases removed from V and 9 bases from J, the gap between germline ends came to 9 bases. The CDR3 is made up of 14 amino acids. Written as DNA, the CDR3 is TGTGCCAGCAGCCAAGATTCGGGGCGTTCACCCCTCCACTTT. It yields the protein CASSQDSGRSPLHF.

Ten or more counts support this clonotype. The V gene is TRBV7-8, the J gene TRBJ2-3, with 9 bases matching TRBD1. The CDR3 spans 19 residues. The ends lost 0 bases at V and 3 bases at J; junction bases unmatched: 13. Germline V gene lookup returns CDR1 SGHVS and CDR2 FQNEAQ. The CDR3 loop is CASSLAHPQGALSTDTQYF. The CDR3 DNA sequence: TGTGCCAGCAGCTTAGCCCACCCACAGGGGGCTCTAAGTACAGATACGCAGTATTTT.

The V gene is TRBV11-1, the J gene TRBJ2-6; the D is unclear. Germline V gene lookup returns CDR1 SGHAT and CDR2 FQDESV (reference sequence). Trimming pared 3 bases from V and 1 base from J, leaving 10 bases between. This CDR3 contains 16 residues. The CDR3 sequence is CASSFVSPSGANVLTF. CDR3 DNA sequence: TGTGCCAGCAGCTTCGTTTCGCCATCTGGGGCCAACGTCCTGACTTTC.

This clonotype was detected a few times. The rearrangement links TRBV14 to TRBJ2-3; D unclear. This CDR3 comprises 12 residues. CDR1 is SGHDN and CDR2 is FVKESK in the germline V gene. Trimming removed 5 bases from V and 8 bases from J, with 11 bases in between. Here the CDR3 DNA reads TGTGCCAGCAGCAGGACCTCGAGTACGCAGTATTTT. Translated: CASSRTSSTQYF.

In its sample, this clonotype was seen many times. The V and J genes are TRBV7-6 and TRBJ2-5; 7 nucleotides align to TRBD1. V trimming: 3 bases; J trimming: 1 base; junction bases outside the gene matches: 5. CDR3 length: 15 amino acids. Germline loops: CDR1 SGHVS, CDR2 FNYEAQ. CDR3 sequence reads: CASSLNRGGQETQYF. For the CDR3, the DNA is TGTGCCAGCAGCTTGAACAGGGGTGGCCAAGAGACCCAGTACTTC.

The sample holds a few counts of this clonotype. The chain combines TRBV29-1 with TRBJ2-2, with TRBD2 identical over 13 bases. The ends lost 7 bases at V and 5 bases at J; junction bases unmatched: 7. The CDR3 is 15 amino acids. Germline CDR1 and CDR2: SQVTM and ANQGSEA. The DNA of the CDR3 is TGCAGCGGCGTACTAGCGGGGGGGCGTACCGGGGAGCTGTTTTTT. Translated: CSGVLAGGRTGELFF.

The chain recombines TRBV20-1 with TRBJ2-1; no clear D gene. CDR3 length: 13 amino acids. Germline loops: CDR1 DFQATT, CDR2 SNEGSKA (reference sequence). With 1 base removed from V and 10 bases from J, the gap between germline ends came to 14 bases. CDR3 amino acids: CSARGQAAAEQFF. The CDR3 region has the DNA TGCAGTGCTAGAGGGCAGGCCGCCGCCGAGCAGTTCTTC.

This clonotype was seen a few times. CDR3 coding DNA: TGTGCCAGCAGTGACCCTAGCGGGAGTGCCTACAATGAGCAGTTCTTC. Its translation is CASSDPSGSAYNEQFF. The chain couples TRBV28 to TRBJ2-1; 10 bases line up with TRBD2. J lost 2 bases, V lost 5 bases, and 6 bases had no gene match. The CDR3 is 16 amino acids. In germline, CDR1 is MDHEN, CDR2 SYDVKM.

This clonotype was seen only a few times. The chain links TRBV5-5 to TRBJ2-1; TRBD2 aligns across 14 bases. V trimming: 4 bases; J trimming: 12 bases; junction bases outside the gene matches: 6. This CDR3 spans 14 amino acids. CDR1 SGHKS and CDR2 YYEKEE come from the germline V gene (reference sequence). The CDR3 DNA follows: TGTGCCAGCAGCCCGGGACTAGCGGGAGAGAGGCAGTTCTTC. Amino acids: CASSPGLAGERQFF.

V gene TRBV24-1 combines with J gene TRBJ2-5; no reliable D call. The germline V and J ends were trimmed by 5 bases and 7 bases, with 16 bases remaining between them. Germline assignment: CDR1 KGHDR and CDR2 SFDVKD. The CDR3 has 14 amino acids. The CDR3 sequence is CATSGGSSWGTQYF. CDR3 nucleotide sequence: TGTGCCACCAGTGGTGGGTCGTCGTGGGGGACCCAGTACTTC.

This chain connects TRBV2 to TRBJ2-7, with D possibly being TRBD1 or TRBD2 (5 bases each). The germline CDR1 and CDR2 sequences are SNHLY and FYNNEI. The CDR3 totals 16 residues. Trimming left V 5 bases short and J 3 bases short, with 20 bases between. The CDR3 sequence: CASSLLGRKINYEQYF. In DNA, the CDR3 is TGTGCCAGCAGTCTATTGGGACGAAAAATCAACTACGAGCAGTACTTC.

This clonotype was seen many times. The chain couples TRBV3-1 to TRBJ1-1; D not resolved. Germline CDR1 and CDR2: LGHDT and YNNKEL (reference sequence). The CDR3 is 15 amino acids. V was trimmed by 7 bases and J by 1 base, leaving 16 bases between them. This CDR3 reads CASTPRTEPNTEAFF. CDR3 DNA: TGTGCCAGCACACCTCGGACGGAACCGAACACTGAAGCTTTCTTT.

This clonotype showed up just a few times. This chain uses TRBV29-1 with TRBJ2-7, with 11 bases matching TRBD2. Unmatched junction bases numbered 7, after V lost 0 bases and J lost 3 bases. Germline V gives CDR1 SQVTM, CDR2 ANQGSEA. The CDR3 runs 16 residues. The CDR3 spells CSVEERLAGGYYEQYV. The DNA for the CDR3 is TGCAGCGTTGAAGAACGGCTAGCGGGGGGCTACTACGAGCAGTACGTC.

This clonotype was detected only a few times. The rearrangement links TRBV20-1 to TRBJ2-3; D gene uncertain. Germline lookup yields CDR1 DFQATT and CDR2 SNEGSKA (reference sequence). This CDR3 spans 15 amino acids. Trimming took off 0 bases at V and 4 bases at J, with 14 bases between the two ends. The chain's CDR3 is CSARDLGLGPDTQYF. Written as DNA, the CDR3 is TGCAGTGCTAGAGATCTGGGTCTGGGTCCAGATACGCAGTATTTT.

The genes are TRBV10-2 and TRBJ1-2, with 7 positions matching TRBD1. The CDR3 is 16 amino acids. Germline V gene sequence: CDR1 WSHSY, CDR2 SAAADI. The J segment lost 2 bases and the V segment lost 4 bases, leaving 10 bases of the junction unmatched. This chain's CDR3 is CASSGTDRESNYGYTF. DNA for the CDR3: TGCGCCAGCAGTGGTACTGACAGGGAATCCAACTATGGCTACACCTTC.

The rearrangement uses TRBV27 and TRBJ2-1; 9 nucleotides align to TRBD1. CDR3 length: 17 amino acids. Trimming removed 5 bases from V and 4 bases from J; junction bases left unmatched: 12. Germline V gene lookup returns CDR1 MNHEY and CDR2 SMNVEV (reference sequence). CDR3 DNA: TGTGCCAGCAGTATCAGACCGGGACAGGGTAATTACAATGAGCAGTTCTTC. Amino acids: CASSIRPGQGNYNEQFF.

The chain recombines TRBV2 with TRBJ1-5, with D possibly matching TRBD1 (6 bases). The CDR3 loop spans 14 amino acids. Trimming took 0 bases from V and 11 from J, leaving 14 bases between them. Germline V gives CDR1 SNHLY, CDR2 FYNNEI. Here the CDR3 reads CASSEASRRGSQHF. As DNA, the CDR3 is TGTGCCAGCAGTGAAGCTTCAAGGAGGGGGTCCCAGCATTTT.

The chain links TRBV12-3 or TRBV12-4 to TRBJ1-6; the D gene is possibly TRBD1 (5 bases). The CDR3 totals 13 residues. V was clipped by 6 bases and J by 10 bases, with 13 bases between them. CDR3 in amino acids: CASRTQEGSPLHF. The CDR3 DNA is TGTGCCAGCAGAACACAGGAGGGATCACCCCTCCACTTT.

This chain connects TRBV20-1 to TRBJ1-6; D unresolved. This CDR3 comprises 12 residues. The V gene's germline CDR1 is DFQATT and CDR2 SNEGSKA (reference sequence). With 6 bases removed from V and 7 bases from J, the gap between germline ends came to 10 bases. CDR3 nucleotide sequence: TGCAGTGCGCAGAGTGGGAATTCACCCCTCCACTTT. It translates to CSAQSGNSPLHF.

The rearrangement uses TRBV12-3 or TRBV12-4 and TRBJ2-2; 13 bases map to TRBD2. V lost 3 bases, J lost 7 bases, and 14 bases stayed unmatched. CDR3 length: 19 residues. As DNA, the CDR3 is TGTGCCAGCAGTTTCCCGGGACTAGCGGGATCCCCCCGGGGCGGGGAGCTGTTTTTT. Translated, it gives CASSFPGLAGSPRGGELFF.

The V call is TRBV12-3 or TRBV12-4, the J call TRBJ2-5; D gene unclear. Deletions cut 0 bases from V and 2 bases from J, with 10 bases between. The CDR3 contains 15 residues. In DNA form, the CDR3 reads TGTGCCAGCAGTTTAGCGCTTGGTAGTCAAGAGACCCAGTACTTC. The encoded protein is CASSLALGSQETQYF.